The clone carrying this T cell receptor (beta chain) was picked up a small number of times. A much larger clone lies a single base off, so this may be a read error. The CDR3 runs 17 residues. The sample is drawn from a study of blood T cells in healthy people across ages. Sample-barcoded 5' priming and a J-beta primer mix drove a second PCR of roughly 7 to 11 cycles. TCRdb reanalysed the 5' RACE reads using MiXCR and keeps one entry per CDR3 protein. The sample shows around 800,000 distinct CDR3 sequences, roughly 25% of them seen only once. This same sample was also part of a study on T cells of mothers and their children.

The genes are TRBV12-3 or TRBV12-4 and TRBJ2-4; TRBD2 aligns across 13 bases. The specimen was blood. This receptor was obtained from a boy younger than 18 in good health. The CDR3: CASSGTSGGVAKSIQYF. The CDR3 coding sequence is TGTGCCAGCAGCGGAACTAGCGGGGGGGTAGCCAAAAGCATTCAGTACTTC.